The 30 T cell receptor beta chains given below trace back to one sample, sequenced in a study of blood T cell repertoires in COVID-19. The table came from immunoSEQ multiplex PCR; TCRdb's copy has only in-frame clones and leaves some out. The table records roughly 140,000 clones, 70% to 85% of them present only once. Source material: peripheral blood. These receptors originate from a woman in her 50s in a cohort sampled during active or convalescent COVID-19.

The chain joins TRBV7-2 to TRBJ1-1; TRBD1 agrees at 7 bases. The CDR3 sequence is 14 residues long. V lost 6 bases and J lost 3; bases outside the gene matches: 7. CDR1 and CDR2 from the germline V gene are SGHTA and FQGNSA. The chain's CDR3 is CASSLRDSYTEAFF. CDR3 DNA sequence: TGTGCCAGCAGTCTAAGGGACAGCTACACTGAAGCTTTCTTT.

The rearrangement joins TRBV29-1 to TRBJ2-5; no firm D call. Germline lookup yields CDR1 SQVTM and CDR2 ANQGSEA. Trimming left V 3 bases short and J 1 base short, with 6 bases between. The CDR3 is 12 amino acids. The CDR3 bases are TGCAGCGTTGACACTCGCCAAGAGACCCAGTACTTC. It encodes CSVDTRQETQYF.

The chain employs TRBV19 and TRBJ2-7; a weak D match, TRBD1 (5 bases). CDR1 is LNHDA and CDR2 is SQIVND in the germline V gene (reference sequence). The CDR3 covers 17 residues. The V end lost 0 bases, the J end lost 1 base, and 16 bases lay between the germline ends. CDR3: CASSIEKTAAFSYEQYF. The CDR3 DNA follows: TGTGCCAGTAGTATAGAGAAGACAGCCGCTTTTTCCTACGAGCAGTACTTC.

This clone was counted a single time. This chain uses TRBV7-2 with TRBJ1-4; 11 bases fit TRBD1. Germline lookup yields CDR1 SGHTA and CDR2 FQGNSA. The length of the CDR3 is 16 residues. The J segment lost 6 bases and the V segment lost 5 bases, leaving 8 bases of the junction unmatched. The CDR3 DNA follows: TGTGCCAGCAGCCCCACCCCGGGACAGGGGGATGAAAAACTGTTTTTT. It is translated as CASSPTPGQGDEKLFF. The whole variable domain, remainder taken from reference TRBV7-2 and TRBJ1-4, is GAGVSQSPSNKVTEKGKDVELRCDPISGHTALYWYRQSLGQGLEFLIYFQGNSAPDKSGLPSDRFSAERTGGSVSTLTIQRTQQEDSAVYLCASSPTPGQGDEKLFFGSGTQLSVL.

The V gene is TRBV19, the J gene TRBJ2-7; D might be TRBD1 (7 bases). The CDR3 length is 15 residues. V was clipped by 1 base and J by 5 bases, with 15 bases between them. Per germline, CDR1 LNHDA and CDR2 SQIVND (reference sequence). The CDR3 coding sequence is TGTGCCAGTAGTATAGTGCCCAGGGGGGTCGACGAGCAGTACTTC. Protein sequence: CASSIVPRGVDEQYF.

This sequence joins TRBV9 and TRBJ2-2, with D possibly being TRBD1 (5 bases). Per germline, CDR1 SGDLS and CDR2 YYNGEE. V was pared by 5 bases and J by 6 bases, with 11 bases between. The CDR3 loop spans 13 amino acids. In DNA, the CDR3 is TGTGCCAGCAGGCAGGGCTCCTCCGGGGAGCTGTTTTTT. Translating gives CASRQGSSGELFF. Filled out from reference TRBV9 and TRBJ2-2, the complete variable domain reads DSGVTQTPKHLITATGQRVTLRCSPRSGDLSVYWYQQSLDQGLQFLIQYYNGEERAKGNILERFSAQQFPDLHSELNLSSLELGDSALYFCASRQGSSGELFFGEGSRLTVL.

This chain joins TRBV29-1 and TRBJ1-4; 9 nucleotides match TRBD1. Germline lookup yields CDR1 SQVTM and CDR2 ANQGSEA. This CDR3 region has 12 residues. Trimming removed 6 bases from V and 7 bases from J; junction bases left unmatched: 3. The CDR3 reads CSVGQGGEKLFF. CDR3 nucleotides: TGCAGCGTGGGACAGGGAGGTGAAAAACTGTTTTTT.

The chain carries TRBV19 and TRBJ1-1, with D uncertain. Germline-derived CDR1 and CDR2 are LNHDA and SQIVND (reference sequence). The CDR3 covers 11 residues. V was trimmed by 5 bases and J by 5 bases, leaving 6 bases between them. The CDR3: CASSLRTEAFF. The CDR3 DNA sequence: TGTGCCAGTAGTTTGCGTACTGAAGCTTTCTTT.

The chain couples TRBV9 to TRBJ2-1; the D is unclear. This CDR3 has 13 residues. CDR1 and CDR2 from the germline V gene are SGDLS and YYNGEE. Trimming took off 2 bases at V and 5 bases at J, with 8 bases between the two ends. The CDR3 region is CASSVSLNNEQFF. CDR3 sequence (DNA): TGTGCCAGCAGCGTTTCGCTAAACAATGAGCAGTTCTTC. The full variable domain, in which reference TRBV9 and TRBJ2-1 provide the parts outside the CDR3, is DSGVTQTPKHLITATGQRVTLRCSPRSGDLSVYWYQQSLDQGLQFLIQYYNGEERAKGNILERFSAQQFPDLHSELNLSSLELGDSALYFCASSVSLNNEQFFGPGTRLTVL.

The CDR3: CASSRTTVGAGETQYF. Here the CDR3 DNA reads TGTGCCAGCTCACGAACGACGGTGGGGGCTGGGGAGACCCAGTACTTC. The chain employs TRBV18 and TRBJ2-5; D might be TRBD1 (6 bases). CDR3 length: 16 residues. The V end was cut by 4 bases, the J end by 5 bases, with 20 bases between. Germline lookup yields CDR1 KGHSH and CDR2 LQKENI. Full variable domain (remainder filled in from reference TRBV18 and TRBJ2-5): NAGVMQNPRHLVRRRGQEARLRCSPMKGHSHVYWYRQLPEEGLKFMVYLQKENIIDESGMPKERFSAEFPKEGPSILRIQQVVRGDSAAYFCASSRTTVGAGETQYFGPGTRLLVL.

This chain connects TRBV15 to TRBJ2-7; a weak D match, TRBD1 (5 bases). Germline V lookup: CDR1 LNHNV, CDR2 YYDKDF (reference sequence). The CDR3 consists of 16 residues. Trimming stripped 1 base from V and 2 bases from J, with 15 bases between. CDR3: CATSRGSGAQTYEQYF. The CDR3 DNA follows: TGTGCCACCAGCAGAGGGAGTGGGGCTCAAACCTACGAGCAGTACTTC.

This clone was seen a single time. The chain joins TRBV5-1 to TRBJ2-5; perhaps TRBD2 as D (6 bases). Germline V gives CDR1 SGHRS, CDR2 YFSETQ. The germline V and J ends were trimmed by 4 bases and 3 bases, with 19 bases remaining between them. The CDR3 has 16 amino acids. The CDR3 loop is CASSGGLSTEKETQYF. Written as DNA, the CDR3 is TGCGCCAGCAGCGGGGGGTTATCGACAGAAAAAGAGACCCAGTACTTC.

The chain uses TRBV19 and TRBJ2-3; the D is unclear. With 3 bases removed from V and 7 bases from J, the gap between germline ends came to 14 bases. The germline V gene has CDR1 LNHDA and CDR2 SQIVND (reference sequence). The CDR3 runs to 14 residues. CDR3 region: CASSINTLTYTQYF. The CDR3, as DNA: TGTGCCAGTAGTATTAACACTCTGACATATACGCAGTATTTT.

The chain employs TRBV5-1 and TRBJ2-7; no clear D. Germline CDR1 reads SGHRS; CDR2 reads YFSETQ. There are 12 residues in the CDR3. V was pared by 4 bases and J by 5 bases, with 10 bases between. The CDR3 sequence is CASSEISHEQYF. CDR3 sequence (DNA): TGCGCCAGCAGCGAGATTTCCCACGAGCAGTACTTC.

This sequence joins TRBV11-1 and TRBJ1-4; 8 nucleotides match TRBD1. The ends lost 5 bases at V and 3 bases at J; junction bases unmatched: 2. The CDR3 contains 14 residues. Germline V gene data show CDR1 as SGHAT and CDR2 as FQDESV (reference sequence). The CDR3 coding sequence is TGTGCCAGCAGCCCACAGGGGGCTAATGAAAAACTGTTTTTT. It codes for CASSPQGANEKLFF.

The CDR3 here is CASSSGGTQSVYEQFF. Here the CDR3 DNA reads TGTGCCAGCAGCTCAGGGGGGACCCAGAGTGTCTATGAGCAGTTCTTC. This sequence joins TRBV7-3 and TRBJ2-1; possible D gene TRBD1, 7 bases. With 4 bases removed from V and 8 bases from J, the gap between germline ends came to 21 bases. Per the germline V gene, CDR1 is SGHTA and CDR2 is FQGTGA. The CDR3 extends over 16 amino acids.

This chain uses TRBV6-6 with TRBJ1-1, with TRBD1 matching 8 bases. Losses at the gene ends were 3 bases for V and 8 bases for J; bases not matched to a gene: 5. The CDR3 totals 13 residues. In germline, CDR1 is MNHNY, CDR2 SVGAGI (reference sequence). In nucleotides, the CDR3 is TGTGCCAGCAGTTATAACCGGGACAGGGAAGCTTTCTTT. This sequence encodes CASSYNRDREAFF.

The V gene is TRBV6-1, the J gene TRBJ1-2; TRBD1 aligns across 9 bases. Germline assignment: CDR1 MNHNS and CDR2 SASEGT. J lost 7 bases, V lost 2 bases, and 14 bases had no gene match. CDR3 size: 17 residues. The CDR3 loop reads CASSESETGGRYFGYTF. The CDR3 nucleotides are TGTGCCAGCAGTGAATCAGAAACAGGGGGCAGGTACTTTGGCTACACCTTC.

The chain carries TRBV3-1 (or the pseudogene TRBV3-2) and TRBJ1-2; no clear D. The CDR3 length is 14 residues. V was cut by 4 bases and J by 2 bases, with 11 bases left in between. CDR1 is LGHDT, CDR2 YNNKEL, per germline (reference sequence). CDR3 in DNA: TGTGCCAGCAGCCTCCCCTACTCCAACTATGGCTACACCTTC. Its translation: CASSLPYSNYGYTF.

The chain is built from TRBV2 and TRBJ2-7; 7 bases match TRBD2. With 1 base clipped from V and 2 bases from J, the junction kept 8 bases outside the gene matches. Germline V lookup: CDR1 SNHLY, CDR2 FYNNEI. This CDR3 is built from 16 residues. The CDR3 reads CASSEERTGGPYEQYF. DNA of the CDR3: TGTGCCAGCAGTGAAGAGAGGACGGGGGGACCCTACGAGCAGTACTTC.

This clone has just one count. The V gene is TRBV5-6, the J gene TRBJ2-1, with a weak D call TRBD2 (7 bases). This CDR3 comprises 16 residues. CDR1 and CDR2 from the germline V gene are SGHDT and YYEEEE. Trimming cost V 3 bases and J 5 bases, with 18 bases left between them. CDR3 loop: CASSSPGGHQNNEQFF. The CDR3 DNA is TGTGCCAGCAGCTCCCCGGGGGGCCACCAAAACAATGAGCAGTTCTTC.

This chain links TRBV7-8 with TRBJ1-1; 10 positions agree with TRBD1. V was pared by 0 bases and J by 2 bases, with 6 bases of the junction left unmatched. CDR1 is SGHVS and CDR2 is FQNEAQ in the germline V gene. The CDR3 is 17 residues long. For the CDR3, the DNA is TGTGCCAGCAGCTTAGCGGGACTGACAGGGGGCAACACTGAAGCTTTCTTT. Residues: CASSLAGLTGGNTEAFF.

In this sample, this clone turned up once. The J gene is TRBJ2-3, the V gene TRBV13, with 7 bases fitting TRBD1. Germline CDR1 is PRHDT and CDR2 is FYEKMQ (reference sequence). Unmatched junction bases numbered 2, after V lost 1 base and J lost 4 bases. There are 14 residues in the CDR3. CDR3 sequence (DNA): TGTGCCAGCAGCTTAGAAGGGGGCCCAGATACGCAGTATTTT. Its translation is CASSLEGGPDTQYF.

The chain recombines TRBV4-1 with TRBJ1-5; TRBD1 is a possible D gene (5 bases). The CDR3 is made up of 17 amino acids. In germline, CDR1 is MGHRA, CDR2 YSYEKL. The ends were cut back, 0 bases at V and 6 bases at J, with 18 bases in the middle. CDR3 residues: CASSQDFLRTFAQPQHF. For the CDR3, the DNA is TGCGCCAGCAGCCAAGATTTCCTTCGGACATTTGCTCAGCCCCAGCATTTT.

This clone was counted a few times. One end of the junction is discordant with germline, which a read error may explain. The CDR3 spells CASSQNRQGIALF. As DNA, the CDR3 is TGCGCCAGCAGCCAAAATAGACAGGGGATCGCCCTCTTC. The chain employs TRBV4-3 and TRBJ1-2; 8 bases are a match to TRBD1. Germline CDR1 reads LGHNA; CDR2 reads YSLEER. The CDR3 length is 13 residues.

V usage is TRBV29-1 and J usage is TRBJ2-1, with D tentatively TRBD2 (6 bases). The CDR3 consists of 16 residues. CDR1 and CDR2 from the germline V gene are SQVTM and ANQGSEA. V lost 4 bases and J lost 4, with 20 bases in between. CDR3: CSVVEFVWGVYNEQFF. CDR3 nucleotides: TGCAGCGTTGTAGAGTTCGTGTGGGGGGTATACAATGAGCAGTTCTTC.

V and J are TRBV6-5 and TRBJ1-2, with D hard to call. The germline CDR1 and CDR2 sequences are MNHEY and SVGAGI. The CDR3 totals 12 residues. V lost 6 bases, J lost 8 bases, and 13 bases lay in between. The CDR3 spells CASREEGPGYTF. The CDR3 coding sequence is TGTGCCAGCAGGGAGGAGGGTCCGGGCTACACCTTC.

This clone was seen once. The rearrangement uses TRBV2 and TRBJ2-7; 9 bases align to TRBD1. The CDR3 is 14 amino acids. The V segment lost 6 bases and the J segment 1 base; nucleotides outside the gene matches: 4. Per the germline V gene, CDR1 is SNHLY and CDR2 is FYNNEI. The CDR3 is CASRSGTGSYEQYF. CDR3 DNA sequence: TGTGCCAGCAGATCCGGGACAGGGTCCTACGAGCAGTACTTC.

The J gene is TRBJ1-6, the V gene TRBV4-1, with unresolved D. The CDR3 sequence is 15 residues long. The germline V and J ends were trimmed by 7 bases and 0 bases, with 10 bases remaining between them. Germline CDR1 and CDR2: MGHRA and YSYEKL. The CDR3 region is CASTHASSYNSPLHF. The DNA of the CDR3 is TGCGCCAGCACTCATGCTAGCTCCTATAATTCACCCCTCCACTTT.

V is TRBV5-1 and J is TRBJ1-1; maybe TRBD1 (5 bases). The CDR3 is 13 residues long. Trimming left V 6 bases short and J 5 bases short, with 14 bases between. Per the germline V gene, CDR1 is SGHRS and CDR2 is YFSETQ. The DNA for the CDR3 is TGCGCCAGCAAACGTATAGGGGTAACTGAAGCTTTCTTT. As protein: CASKRIGVTEAFF. The variable domain in full, with the rest retrieved from reference TRBV5-1 and TRBJ1-1, is KAGVTQTPRYLIKTRGQQVTLSCSPISGHRSVSWYQQTPGQGLQFLFEYFSETQRNKGNFPGRFSGRQFSNSRSEMNVSTLELGDSALYLCASKRIGVTEAFFGQGTRLTVV.